Listed here are 26 T cell receptor beta chains from one sample, sequenced in a study of radiotherapy plus CTLA-4 blockade in lung cancer. The table came from immunoSEQ multiplex PCR; TCRdb's copy has only in-frame clones and leaves some out. Among 80,000 to 100,000 clones, around 83% were seen once, and the ten largest hold approximately 3.7%. This material consisted of peripheral blood, taken from a patient treated with radiotherapy plus ipilimumab. The receptor source for this set is a human donor with non-small cell lung cancer who had a partial response to radiotherapy plus ipilimumab.

The genes are TRBV7-3 and TRBJ2-1, with 7 nucleotides matching TRBD2. Germline assignment: CDR1 SGHTA and CDR2 FQGTGA. This CDR3 is 16 amino acids long. With V trimmed by 4 bases and J by 8 bases, 14 bases remained unmatched. DNA for the CDR3: TGTGCCAGCAGCTCCCGACTAGCCCCGACCGGGCATGAGCAGTTCTTC. Translation gives CASSSRLAPTGHEQFF.

V and J are TRBV18 and TRBJ1-2; D might be TRBD1 (5 bases). Looked up from germline, CDR1 is KGHSH and CDR2 is LQKENI. Trimming cost V 0 bases and J 2 bases, with 13 bases left between them. This CDR3 is 16 amino acids long. This CDR3 reads CASSPPSTTANYGYTF. In DNA form, the CDR3 reads TGTGCCAGCTCACCACCGTCTACGACAGCCAACTATGGCTACACCTTC.

This clone was picked up one time. The chain joins TRBV10-3 to TRBJ2-3, with TRBD2 matching 11 bases. The CDR3 runs to 17 residues. CDR1 and CDR2 from the germline V gene are ENHRY and SYGVKD. The trim removed 0 bases at V and 2 bases at J, leaving 4 bases unmatched. Here the CDR3 reads CAISESSSGRFTDTQYF. CDR3 in DNA: TGTGCCATCAGTGAGTCTTCTAGCGGGAGGTTCACAGATACGCAGTATTTT.

This chain connects TRBV11-2 to TRBJ2-7; unclear D gene. Trimming stripped 6 bases from V and 2 bases from J, with 20 bases between. Per the germline V gene, CDR1 is SGHAT and CDR2 is FQNNGV. The CDR3 covers 16 residues. The chain's CDR3 is CASSPRYGEQAYEQYF. CDR3 coding DNA: TGTGCCAGCAGTCCTCGATATGGTGAGCAGGCCTACGAGCAGTACTTC.

Points on this clone: One end of the junction fails to match germline, which may point to a read error. The sample contains more than one DNA sequence encoding this CDR3. The CDR3, as DNA: TGCGCCTGGTACAGGGCCTCTGGAAACACCATATATTTT. Amino acids: CAWYRASGNTIYF. V is TRBV30 and J is TRBJ1-3; perhaps TRBD1 as D (6 bases). The CDR3 is 13 residues long. From germline, CDR1 is GTSNPN and CDR2 SVGIG (reference sequence). The full variable domain, with the rest looked up from reference TRBV30 and TRBJ1-3, is SQTIHQWPATLVQPVGSPLSLECTVEGTSNPNLYWYRQAAGRGLQLLFYSVGIGQISSEVPQNLSASRPQDRQFILSSKKLLLSDSGFYLCAWYRASGNTIYFGEGSWLTVV.

The chain combines TRBV5-4 with TRBJ1-1; 8 bases are a match to TRBD1. The J segment lost 1 base and the V segment lost 4 bases, leaving 3 bases of the junction unmatched. Germline CDR1 reads SGHNT; CDR2 reads YYREEE (reference sequence). The CDR3 contains 14 residues. CDR3 sequence: CASSRDRGNTEAFF. CDR3 nucleotides: TGTGCCAGCAGCCGTGACAGGGGGAACACTGAAGCTTTCTTT.

The chain's CDR3 is CASRLRGTGELFF. CDR3 DNA sequence: TGTGCCAGCAGACTGAGAGGCACCGGGGAGCTGTTTTTT. J is TRBJ2-2 and V is TRBV2; D is unclear. Germline CDR1 is SNHLY and CDR2 is FYNNEI. The V end was cut by 6 bases, the J end by 4 bases, with 9 bases between. The CDR3 extends over 13 amino acids. Combining the CDR3 with reference TRBV2 and TRBJ2-2 gives the whole variable domain EPEVTQTPSHQVTQMGQEVILRCVPISNHLYFYWYRQILGQKVEFLVSFYNNEISEKSEIFDDQFSVERPDGSNFTLKIRSTKLEDSAMYFCASRLRGTGELFFGEGSRLTVL.

The chain carries TRBV5-1 and TRBJ2-3; 7 positions agree with TRBD1. This CDR3 spans 17 amino acids. Germline loops: CDR1 SGHRS, CDR2 YFSETQ. V was pared by 4 bases and J by 0 bases, with 11 bases of the junction left unmatched. The CDR3 nucleotides read TGCGCCAGCAGCACAGGACAGGCCGCAACTAGCACAGATACGCAGTATTTT. Its protein product is CASSTGQAATSTDTQYF.

The rearrangement links TRBV25-1 to TRBJ2-3; TRBD2 aligns across 10 bases. The J segment lost 4 bases and the V segment lost 7 bases, leaving 2 bases of the junction unmatched. Germline CDR1 and CDR2: MGHDK and SYGVNS. CDR3 length: 13 amino acids. The CDR3 DNA is TGTGCCAGCATGCTAGCGGGGGCAGATACGCAGTATTTT. Protein: CASMLAGADTQYF.

The chain joins TRBV28 to TRBJ1-3; TRBD1 might be the D (5 bases). The CDR3 totals 14 residues. With 8 bases removed from V and 0 bases from J, the gap between germline ends came to 11 bases. Germline loops: CDR1 MDHEN, CDR2 SYDVKM. The CDR3 region is CASVQAHSGNTIYF. CDR3 coding DNA: TGTGCCAGCGTACAGGCCCACTCTGGAAACACCATATATTTT.

V is TRBV19 and J is TRBJ2-1, with TRBD2 matching over 12 bases. Germline lookup yields CDR1 LNHDA and CDR2 SQIVND (reference sequence). The CDR3 has 14 amino acids. J lost 9 bases, V lost 7 bases, and 7 bases had no gene match. CDR3 coding DNA: TGTGCCAGTACGAGACTAGCGGGAGAATTTGAGCAGTTCTTC. This gives the protein CASTRLAGEFEQFF.

The V gene is TRBV11-2, the J gene TRBJ2-7; TRBD1 is a possible D gene (6 bases). V was cut by 2 bases and J by 2 bases, with 16 bases left in between. Germline V gene lookup returns CDR1 SGHAT and CDR2 FQNNGV. The CDR3 sequence is 16 residues long. The CDR3 region is CASSLMGARGTYEQYF. CDR3 coding DNA: TGTGCCAGCAGCTTAATGGGAGCGAGGGGGACCTACGAGCAGTACTTC.

V is TRBV5-6 and J is TRBJ2-4, with 8 bases that match TRBD2. The CDR3 covers 15 residues. Germline V gene sequence: CDR1 SGHDT, CDR2 YYEEEE. The trim removed 2 bases at V and 7 bases at J, leaving 8 bases unmatched. The CDR3 reads CASSLSGRGGNIQYF. For the CDR3, the DNA is TGTGCCAGCAGCTTAAGCGGGAGAGGGGGGAACATTCAGTACTTC.

The rearrangement joins TRBV18 to TRBJ1-5, with 10 bases aligning to TRBD1. The CDR3 spans 15 residues. Trimming removed 3 bases from V and 6 bases from J; junction bases left unmatched: 5. Germline V gene data show CDR1 as KGHSH and CDR2 as LQKENI. The CDR3 DNA reads TGTGCCAGCTCACCCGAGACAGGGGGCCGTCAGCCCCAGCATTTT. Translated: CASSPETGGRQPQHF. Based on the CDR3 plus reference TRBV18 and TRBJ1-5, the full variable domain is NAGVMQNPRHLVRRRGQEARLRCSPMKGHSHVYWYRQLPEEGLKFMVYLQKENIIDESGMPKERFSAEFPKEGPSILRIQQVVRGDSAAYFCASSPETGGRQPQHFGDGTRLSIL.

This clone was found once. The CDR3 DNA reads TGTGCCAGCAGCTTAGTTGGCGGGAGTGTTCACGAGCAGTACTTC. Translated: CASSLVGGSVHEQYF. The V call is TRBV7-9, the J call TRBJ2-5, with 7 bases identical to TRBD2. The J call may be wrong; the DNA end is better matched by TRBJ2-7. Germline CDR1 is SEHNR and CDR2 is FQNEAQ (reference sequence). This CDR3 spans 15 amino acids.

The chain employs TRBV2 and TRBJ2-5, with D tentatively TRBD2 (5 bases). Germline V gene lookup returns CDR1 SNHLY and CDR2 FYNNEI. V lost 8 bases to trimming and J lost 6 bases, with 19 bases between them. The CDR3 runs to 14 residues. Here the CDR3 DNA reads TGTGCCAGCTCCTCCAGCACATCCGGGAAGACCCAGTACTTC. It specifies CASSSSTSGKTQYF.

V gene TRBV6-5 combines with J gene TRBJ2-5, with D tentatively TRBD2 (5 bases). The CDR3 extends over 14 amino acids. Germline V gene sequence: CDR1 MNHEY, CDR2 SVGAGI. The V and J ends lost 6 bases and 5 bases respectively, with 16 bases between them. The CDR3: CASSHGLARETQYF. The CDR3 nucleotides are TGTGCCAGCAGCCACGGGCTAGCCCGGGAGACCCAGTACTTC.

The V and J genes are TRBV6-6 and TRBJ1-5; D unclear. This CDR3 contains 16 residues. Germline CDR1 reads MNHNY; CDR2 reads SVGAGI (reference sequence). The V gene lost 0 bases and the J gene lost 1 base, with 10 bases spanning the gap. DNA for the CDR3: TGTGCCAGCAGTTACTCGATAGGGAGAAGCAATCAGCCCCAGCATTTT. Translating gives CASSYSIGRSNQPQHF.

In this sample, this clone turned up once. This chain joins TRBV7-3 and TRBJ2-1; 10 nucleotides line up with TRBD2. The ends lost 2 bases at V and 8 bases at J; junction bases unmatched: 6. Germline V gives CDR1 SGHTA, CDR2 FQGTGA. CDR3 length: 15 amino acids. Here the CDR3 reads CASSLGASGRDEQFF. CDR3 nucleotides: TGTGCCAGCAGCTTAGGGGCTAGCGGGAGAGATGAGCAGTTCTTC.

This chain connects TRBV10-2 to TRBJ1-5; D is perhaps TRBD1 (6 bases). The CDR3 is made up of 14 amino acids. The V end lost 6 bases, the J end lost 4 bases, and 13 bases lay between the germline ends. The germline V gene encodes CDR1 WSHSY and CDR2 SAAADI. The CDR3 region has the DNA TGCGCCAGCAGCCGGACAGAGGGAAATCAGCCCCAGCATTTT. Protein: CASSRTEGNQPQHF.

This clone occurred once. The chain combines TRBV5-4 with TRBJ2-1; D is unresolved. Deletions cut 3 bases from V and 0 bases from J, with 13 bases between. Per the germline V gene, CDR1 is SGHNT and CDR2 is YYREEE (reference sequence). The CDR3 consists of 16 residues. The CDR3, as DNA: TGTGCCAGCAGCTGGGCCCAGCTTTCCTCCTACAATGAGCAGTTCTTC. Protein sequence: CASSWAQLSSYNEQFF.

J is TRBJ2-1 and V is TRBV6-5; 14 bases line up with TRBD2. Germline trimming cut 2 bases from V and 10 bases from J; bases unmatched to any gene: 7. Germline V lookup: CDR1 MNHEY, CDR2 SVGAGI. The CDR3 spans 16 residues. DNA of the CDR3: TGTGCCAGCAGTTACGCGGGACTAGCGGGAGCGGGAGAGCAGTTCTTC. Amino acids: CASSYAGLAGAGEQFF.

The chain is built from TRBV18 and TRBJ2-6, with 7 bases fitting TRBD1. The V and J ends lost 2 bases and 4 bases, in that order; junction bases with no gene match: 5. CDR1 KGHSH and CDR2 LQKENI come from the germline V gene. The CDR3 contains 16 residues. The CDR3 protein is CASSPTRGSGANVLTF. The CDR3 nucleotides read TGTGCCAGCTCACCAACCAGGGGGAGCGGGGCCAACGTCCTGACTTTC.

V gene TRBV12-5 combines with J gene TRBJ2-5, with D possibly being TRBD1 (8 bases). V gave up 1 base and J gave up 3 bases, with 15 bases separating them. This CDR3 is 16 amino acids long. Germline lookup yields CDR1 LGHNT and CDR2 FRNRAP. CDR3 in amino acids: CASGLARTGREETQYF. The CDR3 DNA reads TGTGCTAGTGGTTTGGCGAGGACAGGGAGGGAAGAGACCCAGTACTTC.

This clone has a handful of counts. This chain connects TRBV28 to TRBJ1-4, with D maybe TRBD1 (6 bases). Per the germline V gene, CDR1 is MDHEN and CDR2 is SYDVKM. The CDR3 sequence is 15 residues long. Trimming cost V 2 bases and J 6 bases, with 13 bases left between them. The CDR3 region has the DNA TGTGCCAGCAGTTTAATGGGGGCGGGAGATGAAAAACTGTTTTTT. Its translation is CASSLMGAGDEKLFF. The variable domain in full, completed from reference TRBV28 and TRBJ1-4, reads DVKVTQSSRYLVKRTGEKVFLECVQDMDHENMFWYRQDPGLGLRLIYFSYDVKMKEKGDIPEGYSVSREKKERFSLILESASTNQTSMYLCASSLMGAGDEKLFFGSGTQLSVL.

CDR3 coding DNA: TGTGCCAGCAGCGCCCTGTCAGTTTCCTACAATGAGCAGTTCTTC. Amino acid sequence: CASSALSVSYNEQFF. This chain uses TRBV28 with TRBJ2-1; D remains unclear. CDR1 is MDHEN and CDR2 is SYDVKM in the germline V gene. V dropped 6 bases and J dropped 1 base, with 13 bases sitting between them. The CDR3 has 15 amino acids. The full variable domain, in which reference TRBV28 and TRBJ2-1 provide the parts outside the CDR3, is DVKVTQSSRYLVKRTGEKVFLECVQDMDHENMFWYRQDPGLGLRLIYFSYDVKMKEKGDIPEGYSVSREKKERFSLILESASTNQTSMYLCASSALSVSYNEQFFGPGTRLTVL.